Shown below are 29 T cell receptor beta chains from a single sample sequenced in a study of blood T cells in healthy people across ages. The second PCR ran about 6 to 11 cycles with a sample-barcoded 5' primer and J-beta primers. Using its own MiXCR run on the 5' RACE reads, TCRdb lists one record per CDR3 protein. The top ten clones hold about a sixth of a sample with about 780,000 distinct CDR3 sequences, more than 35% of them seen once. Sequencing used blood. The receptors were gathered from an older man in good health.

This sequence joins TRBV11-1 and TRBJ2-1; D may be TRBD1 (7 bases). CDR1 SGHAT and CDR2 FQDESV come from the germline V gene (reference sequence). The V end was cut by 1 base, the J end by 11 bases, with 12 bases between. CDR3 length: 13 residues. The CDR3 bases are TGTGCCAGCAGCTTAGTGGAGGGGGCGAAGCAGTTCTTC. Translating it yields CASSLVEGAKQFF. The full variable domain, with the rest looked up from reference TRBV11-1 and TRBJ2-1, is EAEVAQSPRYKITEKSQAVAFWCDPISGHATLYWYRQILGQGPELLVQFQDESVVDDSQLPKDRFSAERLKGVDSTLKIQPAELGDSAMYLCASSLVEGAKQFFGPGTRLTVL.

The V gene is TRBV29-1, the J gene TRBJ2-1, with 12 bases matching TRBD2. This CDR3 spans 17 amino acids. V shed 4 bases, J shed 1 base, and the junction held 8 bases outside the gene matches. Germline V gene data show CDR1 as SQVTM and CDR2 as ANQGSEA. This chain's CDR3 is CSVVRLAGVQSYNEQFF. The CDR3 DNA sequence: TGCAGCGTTGTAAGACTAGCGGGAGTTCAGTCCTACAATGAGCAGTTCTTC.

The J gene is TRBJ2-2, the V gene TRBV27; 13 bases are a match to TRBD2. Trimming removed 6 bases from V and 3 bases from J; junction bases left unmatched: 7. CDR3 size: 17 residues. Germline V CDR1 and CDR2: MNHEY, SMNVEV (reference sequence). The CDR3 DNA reads TGTGCCAGCAGCCAAGGGACTAGCGGGACCTACACCGGGGAGCTGTTTTTT. Translation: CASSQGTSGTYTGELFF.

The chain joins TRBV20-1 to TRBJ2-5, with D tentatively TRBD1 or TRBD2 (6 bases each). Germline loops: CDR1 DFQATT, CDR2 SNEGSKA (reference sequence). V lost 3 bases and J 1 base, leaving 15 bases between the germline ends. This CDR3 comprises 15 residues. CDR3 sequence (DNA): TGCAGTGCTAGGGCAAGGGGGGCAGCCCAAGAGACCCAGTACTTC. Translated, it gives CSARARGAAQETQYF.

V usage is TRBV7-2 and J usage is TRBJ2-4; 8 positions match TRBD2. The V and J ends lost 4 bases and 3 bases, in that order; junction bases with no gene match: 14. This CDR3 spans 18 amino acids. The germline CDR1 and CDR2 sequences are SGHTA and FQGNSA. The chain's CDR3 is CASSSQGGGPGDKNIQYF. The CDR3, as DNA: TGTGCCAGCAGCTCTCAGGGCGGGGGGCCAGGGGACAAAAACATTCAGTACTTC.

This clonotype occurred a few times. The rearrangement uses TRBV4-3 and TRBJ2-5; D is uncertain. The J call could be wrong; TRBJ2-7 is a better fit for the DNA end. The CDR3 has 16 residues. Germline loops: CDR1 LGHNA, CDR2 YSLEER. Here the CDR3 reads CASSQDSIERSYEQYF. In nucleotides, the CDR3 is TGCGCCAGCAGCCAAGATAGTATCGAGCGTTCCTACGAGCAGTACTTC.

The chain employs TRBV27 and TRBJ2-5; tentatively, D is TRBD2 (5 bases). Trimming removed 8 bases at V and 2 bases at J, with 18 bases between. CDR1 and CDR2 (germline): MNHEY, SMNVEV (reference sequence). This CDR3 is 15 amino acids long. The CDR3 region has the DNA TGTGCCAGCTCGCTGCGCTCGGGGTGGCAAGAGACCCAGTACTTC. Translated: CASSLRSGWQETQYF.

V and J are TRBV3-1 and TRBJ2-5, with a possible D match to TRBD1 (5 bases). The CDR3 length is 14 residues. Per germline, CDR1 LGHDT and CDR2 YNNKEL (reference sequence). Trimming took 4 bases from V and 5 from J, leaving 14 bases between them. The CDR3 spells CASSRSRVSETQYF. CDR3 nucleotide sequence: TGTGCCAGCAGCCGAAGCAGGGTCAGCGAGACCCAGTACTTC.

The V gene is TRBV25-1, the J gene TRBJ2-3; D gene uncertain. Germline V gives CDR1 MGHDK, CDR2 SYGVNS. Trimming cost V 3 bases and J 2 bases, with 12 bases left between them. The CDR3 totals 15 residues. The CDR3 DNA reads as TGTGCCAGCAGTGATCATGGTGGAAACACAGATACGCAGTATTTT. This gives the protein CASSDHGGNTDTQYF.

This clonotype was picked up a small number of times. The rearrangement joins TRBV7-3 to TRBJ2-1; no clear D gene. The germline gives CDR1 SGHTA, CDR2 FQGTGA. The CDR3 extends over 16 amino acids. Between the trimmed V and J ends, which lost 3 bases and 7 bases, there was a span of 19 bases. The CDR3 nucleotides read TGTGCCAGCAGCTTTGAAGGTTCCCCCAGTAGAAATGAGCAGTTCTTC. This gives the protein CASSFEGSPSRNEQFF.

The chain recombines TRBV10-3 with TRBJ2-1; 8 bases agree with TRBD2. This CDR3 has 19 amino acids. Unmatched junction bases numbered 15, after V lost 5 bases and J lost 0 bases. The V gene's germline CDR1 is ENHRY and CDR2 SYGVKD. CDR3 sequence reads: CAISKPGAGGRISYNEQFF. In nucleotides, the CDR3 is TGTGCCATCAGTAAACCGGGGGCGGGAGGCCGCATCTCCTACAATGAGCAGTTCTTC.

CDR3 DNA: TGCAGCGTTGAGTTTGGACAGGGGTCAAATGAGCAGTTCTTC. Its protein is CSVEFGQGSNEQFF. This sequence joins TRBV29-1 and TRBJ2-1; 9 positions match TRBD1. The junction had 7 bases not matched to a gene; V was cut back by 3 bases and J by 7 bases. Germline V gene sequence: CDR1 SQVTM, CDR2 ANQGSEA. The CDR3 covers 14 residues.

There are a few counts of this clonotype. This chain links TRBV28 with TRBJ2-7; 12 bases are a match to TRBD2. CDR1 is MDHEN, CDR2 SYDVKM, per germline. Trimming cost V 4 bases and J 2 bases; bases outside gene matches: 6. CDR3 length: 16 residues. The CDR3 sequence is CASSSRLAGDAYEQYF. Written as DNA, the CDR3 is TGTGCCAGCAGTTCCCGACTAGCGGGAGATGCCTACGAGCAGTACTTC. Variable domain in full (rest from reference TRBV28 and TRBJ2-7): DVKVTQSSRYLVKRTGEKVFLECVQDMDHENMFWYRQDPGLGLRLIYFSYDVKMKEKGDIPEGYSVSREKKERFSLILESASTNQTSMYLCASSSRLAGDAYEQYFGPGTRLTVT.

The V call is TRBV3-1, the J call TRBJ2-1; 13 bases agree with TRBD2. The germline V gene encodes CDR1 LGHDT and CDR2 YNNKEL (reference sequence). V was pared by 4 bases and J by 6 bases, with 15 bases of the junction left unmatched. The CDR3 spans 19 residues. For the CDR3, the DNA is TGTGCCAGCAGCCCCCATCTCCCCCCTACTAGCGGGAGGGGCAATGAGCAGTTCTTC. This encodes CASSPHLPPTSGRGNEQFF.

Many counts were recorded for this clonotype. A clone one base away is much larger, so this may be a read error. The genes are TRBV27 and TRBJ2-7, with TRBD2 as a possible D gene (6 bases). V lost 2 bases, J lost 4 bases, and 12 bases lay in between. Germline V gene data show CDR1 as MNHEY and CDR2 as SMNVEV (reference sequence). This CDR3 is built from 14 residues. This CDR3 is CASSLAGSGYEQYF. In nucleotides, the CDR3 is TGTGCCAGCAGTTTAGCGGGGTCCGGGTACGAGCAGTACTTC.

V gene TRBV30 combines with J gene TRBJ2-1; 10 bases are shared with TRBD2. V trimming: 1 base; J trimming: 9 bases; junction bases outside the gene matches: 18. The CDR3 has 18 amino acids. CDR1 and CDR2 (germline): GTSNPN, SVGIG (reference sequence). Written as DNA, the CDR3 is TGTGCCTGGAGTGCCCATCGCGGTAGCGGGAGGCCCCTTGGTGAGCAGTTCTTC. Translating gives CAWSAHRGSGRPLGEQFF.

This clonotype has a handful of counts. V and J are TRBV5-1 and TRBJ2-7; tentatively, D is TRBD1 or TRBD2 (5 bases each). Germline assignment: CDR1 SGHRS and CDR2 YFSETQ. Trimming removed 4 bases at V and 0 bases at J, with 11 bases between. The CDR3 sequence is 14 residues long. CDR3 bases: TGCGCCAGCAGCCTTCTCGGGGCCTCCTACGAGCAGTACTTC. It codes for CASSLLGASYEQYF.

Many counts were recorded for this clonotype. The CDR3, as DNA: TGTGCCAGCAGCCCCCCGAAACCCCCCAATGAGCAGTTCTTC. Its protein is CASSPPKPPNEQFF. The chain has TRBV12-3 or TRBV12-4 and TRBJ2-1; D not resolved. The CDR3 has 14 residues. Trimming took off 6 bases at V and 6 bases at J, with 15 bases between the two ends.

V gene TRBV7-6 combines with J gene TRBJ2-1, with unresolved D. This CDR3 contains 15 residues. V lost 1 base to trimming and J lost 7 bases, with 14 bases between them. CDR1 is SGHVS, CDR2 FNYEAQ, per germline. The CDR3 protein is CASSLVTRSGNEQFF. CDR3 DNA sequence: TGTGCCAGCAGCTTAGTAACGAGGAGTGGAAATGAGCAGTTCTTC.

The sample holds one count of this clonotype. The chain recombines TRBV29-1 with TRBJ1-1; 8 positions agree with TRBD1. Germline V gene data show CDR1 as SQVTM and CDR2 as ANQGSEA. This CDR3 comprises 14 residues. V shed 0 bases and J 6 bases; nucleotides not matched to a gene: 6. CDR3 loop: CSVEELQGAAEAFF. The CDR3 DNA reads as TGCAGCGTTGAAGAACTCCAGGGGGCCGCTGAAGCTTTCTTT.

This clonotype was seen ten or more times. CDR3 DNA: TGCAGCGTAGTTCATCCGGGCGGCGGGAGCTCCAATGAGCAGTTCTTC. Protein: CSVVHPGGGSSNEQFF. The rearrangement uses TRBV29-1 and TRBJ2-1, with TRBD2 identical over 7 bases. The CDR3 totals 16 residues. V shed 6 bases and J 6 bases; nucleotides not matched to a gene: 17. Per the germline V gene, CDR1 is SQVTM and CDR2 is ANQGSEA.

This clonotype appeared a few times. This chain joins TRBV5-1 and TRBJ2-3; perhaps TRBD2 as D (5 bases). The CDR3 extends over 15 amino acids. Germline V gene lookup returns CDR1 SGHRS and CDR2 YFSETQ. V lost 0 bases and J lost 2, with 10 bases in between. The CDR3 protein is CASSLEGSSTDTQYF. The CDR3 DNA reads TGCGCCAGCAGCTTGGAAGGGAGCTCCACAGATACGCAGTATTTT.

This chain joins TRBV6-6 and TRBJ1-2; 8 nucleotides line up with TRBD1. The CDR3 totals 16 residues. Germline-derived CDR1 and CDR2 are MNHNY and SVGAGI (reference sequence). The V gene end was trimmed by 5 bases and the J gene end by 0 bases; junction bases not matched to a gene: 8. CDR3 protein: CASSPGDRPTNYGYTF. DNA for the CDR3: TGTGCCAGCAGTCCCGGGGACAGGCCCACTAACTATGGCTACACCTTC.

The chain uses TRBV7-2 and TRBJ2-1, with a possible D match to TRBD2 (5 bases). There are 13 residues in the CDR3. Deletions cut 2 bases from V and 6 bases from J, with 8 bases between. Germline V gene sequence: CDR1 SGHTA, CDR2 FQGNSA. The CDR3 sequence: CASSLRAVNEQFF. The CDR3 nucleotides read TGTGCCAGCAGCTTAAGAGCGGTCAATGAGCAGTTCTTC.

V is TRBV20-1 and J is TRBJ2-7, with TRBD2 matching over 10 bases. Germline CDR1 reads DFQATT; CDR2 reads SNEGSKA (reference sequence). The trim removed 2 bases at V and 2 bases at J, leaving 3 bases unmatched. The CDR3 length is 14 residues. The CDR3 sequence is CSARQREGPYEQYF. The CDR3 DNA follows: TGCAGTGCTAGACAGCGGGAGGGACCCTACGAGCAGTACTTC.

CDR3 DNA sequence: TGTGCCAGCAGCCTCCTCACCAGGGGTTTTGGCTACGAGCAGTACTTC. It specifies CASSLLTRGFGYEQYF. The chain combines TRBV11-2 with TRBJ2-7; TRBD1 is a possible D gene (6 bases). The V gene's germline CDR1 is SGHAT and CDR2 FQNNGV. V was shortened by 5 bases and J by 3 bases, with 20 bases between the two germline ends. The CDR3 has 16 residues.

This clonotype occurred a few times. J is TRBJ2-3 and V is TRBV5-1; D uncertain. The CDR3 length is 14 residues. The V end was cut by 3 bases, the J end by 0 bases, with 8 bases between. Germline-derived CDR1 and CDR2 are SGHRS and YFSETQ. The CDR3 sequence is CASSYQPSTDTQYF. The CDR3 DNA reads TGCGCCAGCAGCTACCAGCCAAGCACAGATACGCAGTATTTT.

The chain couples TRBV9 to TRBJ2-1, with 7 bases that match TRBD1. Germline values: CDR1 SGDLS, CDR2 YYNGEE. This CDR3 comprises 14 residues. V gave up 6 bases and J gave up 12 bases; unmatched junction bases: 15. The CDR3: CASTKGGHLDGQFF. The CDR3 coding sequence is TGTGCCAGCACTAAAGGGGGCCACCTGGATGGGCAGTTCTTC.

The J gene is TRBJ2-1, the V gene TRBV3-1; either TRBD1 or TRBD2 may supply D (5 bases each). The germline V and J ends were trimmed by 1 base and 0 bases, with 10 bases remaining between them. The CDR3 loop spans 16 amino acids. Germline V gene sequence: CDR1 LGHDT, CDR2 YNNKEL (reference sequence). The CDR3 sequence: CASSQGWGSSYNEQFF. The CDR3, as DNA: TGTGCCAGCAGCCAAGGATGGGGGAGCTCCTACAATGAGCAGTTCTTC.